This is a list of T cell receptor beta chains from one sample in a study of graft-versus-host responses after intestinal transplantation. Sequencing was performed with immunoSEQ multiplex PCR; in TCRdb, only in-frame clones are kept and a portion is missing. Of around 21,000 clones listed, roughly 33% are singletons. Specimen: alloreactive CD8+ T cells from a mixed lymphocyte reaction culture, collected before intestinal transplant. The receptor source for this set is a human patient who received an intestinal transplant. CDR3s include the opening cysteine and the closing phenylalanine or tryptophan. The order of the fields is CDR3 DNA, CDR3 protein, D gene, clone size, V gene, J gene. A D gene is named only where the DNA matches it firmly. Some rows have no size entry. The others give once, few or many, or a class for an expanded clone.

TGCGCCAGCAGCCAAGTAGGAAACGGGAACACTGAAGCTTTCTTT,CASSQVGNGNTEAFF,NA,few,TRBV4-3,TRBJ1-1
TGTGCCAGCAGCTGGAACACTGAAGCTTTCTTT,CASSWNTEAFF,NA,NA,TRBV7-9,TRBJ1-1
TGTGCCAGTAGTTTGGTGTCAGGGCCCTACGAGCAGTACTTC,CASSLVSGPYEQYF,NA,NA,TRBV19,TRBJ2-7
TGTGCCAGTAGTCCGGGACTAGGGGCCTACGAGCAGTACTTC,CASSPGLGAYEQYF,TRBD2,NA,TRBV19,TRBJ2-7
TGTGCCAGTAGTATAGATGGGACCTCCCGCTACGAGCAGTACTTC,CASSIDGTSRYEQYF,NA,NA,TRBV19,TRBJ2-7
TGCGCCAGCAGCCAGGCATTAAATCAGCCCCAGCATTTT,CASSQALNQPQHF,NA,NA,TRBV4-1,TRBJ1-5
TGCGCCAGCAGCCAAGTGGAGGGAGACCTCCAAGAGACCCAGTACTTC,CASSQVEGDLQETQYF,NA,few,TRBV4-1,TRBJ2-5
TGTGCCAGCAGCTTAGCCTGGGACAGGGAAGAGACCCAGTACTTC,CASSLAWDREETQYF,TRBD1,few,TRBV7-9,TRBJ2-5
TGTGCCAGCATGTCGTGGGACAGGATGTTTGGCTACACCTTC,CASMSWDRMFGYTF,TRBD1,NA,TRBV6-1,TRBJ1-2
TGTGCCAGCACCATCGACAGGGGAAGGCTCCCAGCTCAGGAGACCCAGTACTTC,CASTIDRGRLPAQETQYF,TRBD1,once,TRBV28,TRBJ2-5
TGCGCCAGCAGCTTACAGGGTTCGCTCCTCTACGAGCAGTACTTC,CASSLQGSLLYEQYF,NA,NA,TRBV5-1,TRBJ2-7
TGTGCCAGCAGCGTAGTGGCGGGAGGGCCCTACGAGCAGTACTTC,CASSVVAGGPYEQYF,TRBD2,once,TRBV9,TRBJ2-7
TGCGCCAGCAGCCTCCTCCTAGGCAGACTCTACGAGCAGTACTTC,CASSLLLGRLYEQYF,NA,few,TRBV4-1,TRBJ2-7
TGTGCCAGCAGTTTAACAGAGAACACTGAAGCTTTCTTT,CASSLTENTEAFF,NA,NA,TRBV6-1,TRBJ1-1
TGCGCCAGCAGCCAAGATCTGCCAGAAAATCAGCCCCAGCATTTT,CASSQDLPENQPQHF,NA,few,TRBV4-1,TRBJ1-5
TGTGCCAGCAGCCCCGACAGGGGGACTTCCTACGAGCAGTACTTC,CASSPDRGTSYEQYF,TRBD1,few,TRBV7-9,TRBJ2-7
TGCGCCAGCAGCTTGTGGCGCCGGGACTATACTGGCTACGAGCAGTACTTC,CASSLWRRDYTGYEQYF,TRBD2,NA,TRBV5-1,TRBJ2-7
TGTGCCAGCAGCCATGGTTCGGGCGGGACGAACGATGAGCAGTTCTTC,CASSHGSGGTNDEQFF,NA,few,TRBV4-2,TRBJ2-1
TGCGCCAGCAGTGGAGGACAGAGCAATCAGCCCCAGCATTTT,CASSGGQSNQPQHF,NA,NA,TRBV10-2,TRBJ1-5
TGTGCCTGGGGCGGACAGGGGGGAACTGGAAACACCATATATTTT,CAWGGQGGTGNTIYF,TRBD1,NA,TRBV30,TRBJ1-3
TGTGCCAGCAGTTTTTTGGGACTAGCTTGGGAGCAGTTCTTC,CASSFLGLAWEQFF,TRBD2,NA,TRBV27,TRBJ2-1
TGCGCCAGCAGCCCCCACCAGGGCGGCACAGATACGCAGTATTTT,CASSPHQGGTDTQYF,NA,NA,TRBV5-1,TRBJ2-3
TGTGCCAGCAGCTGGGGGGAGGGGAGCTCCTACAATGAGCAGTTCTTC,CASSWGEGSSYNEQFF,TRBD2,NA,TRBV28,TRBJ2-1
TGTGCCAGCAGCGGTCGGGGAGGCACTGAAGCTTTCTTT,CASSGRGGTEAFF,NA,NA,TRBV21-1,TRBJ1-1
TGTGCCAGCAGCTGGGGACTAGCGGGGTACGAGCAGTACTTC,CASSWGLAGYEQYF,TRBD2,medium-sized,TRBV5-4,TRBJ2-7
TGTGCCACCAGCAAGTACAGTTACTACGAGCAGTACTTC,CATSKYSYYEQYF,NA,NA,TRBV15,TRBJ2-7
TGTGCCAGCATGGGCGGGAGGGAGACCCAGTACTTC,CASMGGRETQYF,TRBD2,few,TRBV25-1,TRBJ2-5
TGTGCCAGCAGCCGGGGACTAGCGGGATTCGTTACGGGGGAGCTGTTTTTT,CASSRGLAGFVTGELFF,TRBD2,once,TRBV5-6,TRBJ2-2
TGTGCCAGCAGCTTAGAGGCGGGAGTTCACTACGAGCAGTACTTC,CASSLEAGVHYEQYF,TRBD2,few,TRBV11-2,TRBJ2-7
TGTGCCAGCAGCCTAACGCCCCAGCGGGAGGGCCCCTACGGGGAGCTGTTTTTT,CASSLTPQREGPYGELFF,TRBD2,NA,TRBV7-9,TRBJ2-2
TGTGCCAGCAGCCTTTTAGCGGGAGGTTCTACAGATACGCAGTATTTT,CASSLLAGGSTDTQYF,TRBD2,few,TRBV7-9,TRBJ2-3
TGTGCCAGCAGTGGAACAGGGTGGGGGGAAAAACTGTTTTTT,CASSGTGWGEKLFF,NA,once,TRBV27,TRBJ1-4
TGTGCCAGCAGTGGGGGGACCCGGCCTCCGGGGGGCTACACCTTC,CASSGGTRPPGGYTF,NA,NA,TRBV2,TRBJ1-2
TGTGCCAGCAGCTTTGAGGAGATTTTGGGACCACGGAGCTACACCTTC,CASSFEEILGPRSYTF,NA,NA,TRBV7-9,TRBJ1-2
TGCGCCAGCAAACCCCACAAAGAAGAGACCCAGTACTTC,CASKPHKEETQYF,NA,few,TRBV10-1,TRBJ2-5
TGCAGCGTTTCGGGGGGGAGCTCCTACGAGCAGTACTTC,CSVSGGSSYEQYF,TRBD2,few,TRBV29-1,TRBJ2-7
TGCGCCAGCAGCCATGCTGCAGGGGGTCCCTACGAGCAGTACTTC,CASSHAAGGPYEQYF,TRBD1,NA,TRBV4-1,TRBJ2-7
TGTGCCAGCAGTTTGGGGGGCGACGAGCAGTACTTC,CASSLGGDEQYF,NA,NA,TRBV6-9,TRBJ2-7
TGTGCCAGCAGCACCTCGAGTGACGAGCAGTACTTC,CASSTSSDEQYF,NA,medium-sized,TRBV7-6,TRBJ2-7
TGTGCCAGCAGCTCCCCGGTGGTATTCGAGACAGGACACACAGATACGCAGTATTTT,CASSSPVVFETGHTDTQYF,NA,NA,TRBV7-9,TRBJ2-3
TGCAGCGTTGAAGAAGGACTAGCCCCCTTAGAGCAGTACTTC,CSVEEGLAPLEQYF,TRBD2,NA,TRBV29-1,TRBJ2-7
TGTGCCGCCGCGTGGAGCTCTGGAAACACCATATATTTT,CAAAWSSGNTIYF,NA,NA,TRBV6-1,TRBJ1-3
TGTGCCAGTAGAATCGGCGGTGAGCAGTTCTTC,CASRIGGEQFF,NA,few,TRBV19,TRBJ2-1
TGTGCCAGCAGCTTTGGGACAACCGAGCAGTACTTC,CASSFGTTEQYF,NA,medium-sized,TRBV7-9,TRBJ2-7
TGTGCCAGCAGCTTCGGTGACTCCTACGAGCAGTACTTC,CASSFGDSYEQYF,NA,NA,TRBV7-7,TRBJ2-7
TGTGCCAGCAGTTCCCTACGTCGGCTCGGTGAGACCCAGTACTTC,CASSSLRRLGETQYF,NA,few,TRBV28,TRBJ2-5
TGTGCCAGCAGTGCGGGACTAGCGAACTCCTACAATGAGCAGTTCTTC,CASSAGLANSYNEQFF,TRBD2,NA,TRBV6-1,TRBJ2-1
TGTGCCAGCAGCTTGGGACCGGGCGAGCAGTTCTTC,CASSLGPGEQFF,NA,NA,TRBV5-4,TRBJ2-1
TGCGCCAGCAGCTCGGGTAATGAGCAGTTCTTC,CASSSGNEQFF,NA,NA,TRBV5-1,TRBJ2-1
TGTGCCAGCAGTTTAGGGGGTCCCCCCACTGAAGCTTTCTTT,CASSLGGPPTEAFF,NA,few,TRBV27,TRBJ1-1